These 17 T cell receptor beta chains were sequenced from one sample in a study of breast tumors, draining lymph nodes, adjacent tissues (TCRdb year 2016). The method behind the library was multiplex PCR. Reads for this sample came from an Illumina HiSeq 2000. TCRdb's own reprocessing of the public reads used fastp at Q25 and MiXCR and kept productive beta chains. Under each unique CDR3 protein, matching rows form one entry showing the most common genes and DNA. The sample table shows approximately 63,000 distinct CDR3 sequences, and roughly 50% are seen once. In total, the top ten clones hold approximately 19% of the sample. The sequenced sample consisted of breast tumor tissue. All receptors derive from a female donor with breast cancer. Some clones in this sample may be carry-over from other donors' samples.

CDR3 sequence reads: CATSAPTGGRTDTQYF. CDR3 nucleotide sequence: TGTGCCACCAGTGCCCCGACAGGGGGCAGGACAGATACGCAGTATTTT. The chain combines TRBV24-1 with TRBJ2-3; 10 bases map to TRBD1. V lost 5 bases, J lost 3 bases, and 7 bases stayed unmatched. Germline V CDR1 and CDR2: KGHDR, SFDVKD. The CDR3 contains 16 residues.

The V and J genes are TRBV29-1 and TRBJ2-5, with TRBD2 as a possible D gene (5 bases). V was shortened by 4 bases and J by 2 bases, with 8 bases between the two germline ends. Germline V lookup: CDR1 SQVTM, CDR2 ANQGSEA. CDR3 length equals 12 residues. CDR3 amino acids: CSVASRQETQYF. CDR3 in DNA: TGCAGCGTTGCTAGCCGGCAAGAGACCCAGTACTTC.

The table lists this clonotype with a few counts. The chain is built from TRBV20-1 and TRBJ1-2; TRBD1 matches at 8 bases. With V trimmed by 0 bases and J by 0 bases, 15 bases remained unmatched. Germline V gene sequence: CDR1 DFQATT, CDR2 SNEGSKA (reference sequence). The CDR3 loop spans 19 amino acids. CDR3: CSARERDRGSGRANYGYTF. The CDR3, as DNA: TGCAGTGCTAGAGAGAGAGACAGGGGATCGGGAAGGGCTAACTATGGCTACACCTTC.

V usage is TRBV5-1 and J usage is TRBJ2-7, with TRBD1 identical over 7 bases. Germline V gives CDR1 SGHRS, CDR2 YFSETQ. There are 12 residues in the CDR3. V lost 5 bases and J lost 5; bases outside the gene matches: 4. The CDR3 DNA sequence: TGCGCCAGCAGTTTGCAGGGGGACGAGCAGTACTTC. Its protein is CASSLQGDEQYF.

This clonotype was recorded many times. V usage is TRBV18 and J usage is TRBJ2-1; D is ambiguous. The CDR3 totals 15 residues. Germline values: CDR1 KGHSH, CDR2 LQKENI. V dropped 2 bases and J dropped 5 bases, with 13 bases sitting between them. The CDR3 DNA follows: TGTGCCAGCTCACCAGCCCGGACCCCAAACAATGAGCAGTTCTTC. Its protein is CASSPARTPNNEQFF.

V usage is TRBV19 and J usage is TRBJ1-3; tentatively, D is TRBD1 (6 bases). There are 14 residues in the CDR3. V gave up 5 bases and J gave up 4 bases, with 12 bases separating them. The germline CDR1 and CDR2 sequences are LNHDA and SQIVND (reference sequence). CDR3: CASSSDRTGNTIYF. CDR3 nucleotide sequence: TGTGCCAGTAGTTCCGACAGGACCGGAAACACCATATATTTT.

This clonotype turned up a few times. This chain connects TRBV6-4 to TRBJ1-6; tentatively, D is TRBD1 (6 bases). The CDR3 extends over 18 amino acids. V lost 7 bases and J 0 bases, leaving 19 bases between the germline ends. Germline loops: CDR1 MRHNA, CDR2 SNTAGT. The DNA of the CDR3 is TGTGCCAGCATTGAAAGGGGGACTGCAAGCTCCTATAATTCACCCCTCCACTTT. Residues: CASIERGTASSYNSPLHF.

For the CDR3, the DNA is TGTGCCATCAGTGAATATAGCGGATTCCAAGAGACCCAGTACTTC. Translated, it gives CAISEYSGFQETQYF. The chain combines TRBV10-3 with TRBJ2-5, with D perhaps matching TRBD2 (6 bases). Germline values: CDR1 ENHRY, CDR2 SYGVKD. V lost 3 bases to trimming and J lost 1 base, with 12 bases between them. The CDR3 length is 15 residues.

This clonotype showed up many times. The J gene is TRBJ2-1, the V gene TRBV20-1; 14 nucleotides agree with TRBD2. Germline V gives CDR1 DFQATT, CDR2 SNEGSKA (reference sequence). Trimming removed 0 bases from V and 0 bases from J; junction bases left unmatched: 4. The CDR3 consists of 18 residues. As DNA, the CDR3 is TGCAGTGCTAGAGACCGGACTAGCGGGGGGTACTCCTACAATGAGCAGTTCTTC. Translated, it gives CSARDRTSGGYSYNEQFF.

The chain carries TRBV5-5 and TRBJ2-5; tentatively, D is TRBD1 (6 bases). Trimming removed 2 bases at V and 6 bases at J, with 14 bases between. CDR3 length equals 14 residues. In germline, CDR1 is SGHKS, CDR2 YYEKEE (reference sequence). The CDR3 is CASSFATGQQTQYF. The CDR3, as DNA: TGTGCCAGCAGCTTCGCCACAGGGCAGCAGACCCAGTACTTC.

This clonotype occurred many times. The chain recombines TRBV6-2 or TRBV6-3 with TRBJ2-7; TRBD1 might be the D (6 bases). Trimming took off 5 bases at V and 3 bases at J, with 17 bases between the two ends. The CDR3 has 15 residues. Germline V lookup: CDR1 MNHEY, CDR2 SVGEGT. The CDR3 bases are TGTGCCAGCAGTCACCCACAGGGAAGTCACTACGAGCAGTACTTC. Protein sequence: CASSHPQGSHYEQYF.

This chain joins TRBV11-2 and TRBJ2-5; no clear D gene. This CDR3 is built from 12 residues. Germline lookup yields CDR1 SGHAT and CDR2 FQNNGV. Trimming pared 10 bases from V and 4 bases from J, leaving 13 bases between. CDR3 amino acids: CATSATRETQYF. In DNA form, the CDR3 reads TGTGCCACCTCGGCGACGAGAGAGACCCAGTACTTC. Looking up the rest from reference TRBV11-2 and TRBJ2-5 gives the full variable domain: EAGVAQSPRYKIIEKRQSVAFWCNPISGHATLYWYQQILGQGPKLLIQFQNNGVVDDSQLPKDRFSAERLKGVDSTLKIQPAKLEDSAVYLCATSATRETQYFGPGTRLLVL.

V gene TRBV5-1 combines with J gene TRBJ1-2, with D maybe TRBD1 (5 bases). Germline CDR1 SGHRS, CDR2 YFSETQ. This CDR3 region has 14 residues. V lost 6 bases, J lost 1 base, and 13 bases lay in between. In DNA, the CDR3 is TGCGCCAGCAACAAGGCAGGGAGTAACTATGGCTACACCTTC. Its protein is CASNKAGSNYGYTF.

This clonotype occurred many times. CDR3: CASRPNRRSYGYTF. The CDR3 DNA is TGTGCAAGTCGCCCCAATAGACGGAGCTATGGCTACACCTTC. The rearrangement joins TRBV12-2 to TRBJ1-2. TRBV12-2 is designated a pseudogene. The CDR3 consists of 14 residues.

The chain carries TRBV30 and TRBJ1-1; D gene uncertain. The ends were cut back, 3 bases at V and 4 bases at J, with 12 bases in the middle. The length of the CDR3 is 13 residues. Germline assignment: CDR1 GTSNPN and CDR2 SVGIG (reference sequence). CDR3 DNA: TGTGCCTGGAGGACCTTTGGATTCACTGAAGCTTTCTTT. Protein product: CAWRTFGFTEAFF.

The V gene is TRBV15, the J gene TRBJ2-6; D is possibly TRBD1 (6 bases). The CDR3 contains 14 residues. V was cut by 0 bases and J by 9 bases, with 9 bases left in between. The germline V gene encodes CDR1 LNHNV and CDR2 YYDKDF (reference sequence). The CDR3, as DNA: TGTGCCACCAGCAGAGAAGGCAGGGGCAACGTCCTGACTTTC. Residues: CATSREGRGNVLTF. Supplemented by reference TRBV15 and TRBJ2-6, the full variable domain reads DAMVIQNPRYQVTQFGKPVTLSCSQTLNHNVMYWYQQKSSQAPKLLFHYYDKDFNNEADTPDNFQSRRPNTSFCFLDIRSPGLGDTAMYLCATSREGRGNVLTFGAGSRLTVL.

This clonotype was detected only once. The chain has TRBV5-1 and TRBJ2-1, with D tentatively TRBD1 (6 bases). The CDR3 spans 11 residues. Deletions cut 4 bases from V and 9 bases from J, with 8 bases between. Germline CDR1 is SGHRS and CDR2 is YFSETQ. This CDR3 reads CASSKTGEQFF. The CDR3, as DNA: TGCGCCAGCAGCAAGACAGGTGAGCAGTTCTTC. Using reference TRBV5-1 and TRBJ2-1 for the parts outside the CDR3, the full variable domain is KAGVTQTPRYLIKTRGQQVTLSCSPISGHRSVSWYQQTPGQGLQFLFEYFSETQRNKGNFPGRFSGRQFSNSRSEMNVSTLELGDSALYLCASSKTGEQFFGPGTRLTVL.